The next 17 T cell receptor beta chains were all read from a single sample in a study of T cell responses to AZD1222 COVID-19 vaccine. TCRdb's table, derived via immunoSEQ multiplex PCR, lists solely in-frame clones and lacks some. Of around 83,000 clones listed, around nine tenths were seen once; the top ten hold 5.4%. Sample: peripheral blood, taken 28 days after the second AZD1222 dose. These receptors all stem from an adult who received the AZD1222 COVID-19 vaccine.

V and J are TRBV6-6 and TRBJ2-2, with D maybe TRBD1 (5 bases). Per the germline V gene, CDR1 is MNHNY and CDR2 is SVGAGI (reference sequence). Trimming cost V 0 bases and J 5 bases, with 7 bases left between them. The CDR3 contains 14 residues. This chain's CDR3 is CASSYSTDTGELFF. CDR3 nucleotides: TGTGCCAGCAGTTACTCGACAGATACCGGGGAGCTGTTTTTT.

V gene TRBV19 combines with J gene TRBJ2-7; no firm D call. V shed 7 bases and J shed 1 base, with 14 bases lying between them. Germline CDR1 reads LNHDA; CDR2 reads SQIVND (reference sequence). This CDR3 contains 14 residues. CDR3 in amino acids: CASTPGSGSYEQYF. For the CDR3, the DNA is TGTGCCAGTACCCCGGGCTCGGGTTCCTACGAGCAGTACTTC.

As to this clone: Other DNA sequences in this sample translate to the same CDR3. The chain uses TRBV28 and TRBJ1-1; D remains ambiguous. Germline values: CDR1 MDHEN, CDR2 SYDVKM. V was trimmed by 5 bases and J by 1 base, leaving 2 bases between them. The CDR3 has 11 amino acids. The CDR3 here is CASSRNTEAFF. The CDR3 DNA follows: TGTGCCAGCAGTCGGAACACTGAAGCTTTCTTT.

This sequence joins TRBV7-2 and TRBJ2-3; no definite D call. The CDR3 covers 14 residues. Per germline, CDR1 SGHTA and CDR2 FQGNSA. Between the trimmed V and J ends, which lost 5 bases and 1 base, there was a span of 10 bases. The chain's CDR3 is CASSLWAGTDTQYF. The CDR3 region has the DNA TGTGCCAGCAGCCTCTGGGCTGGCACAGATACGCAGTATTTT.

CDR3 sequence reads: CASRISTGAPFGKPQHF. For the CDR3, the DNA is TGTGCCAGCAGGATTTCTACCGGGGCCCCATTCGGGAAGCCCCAGCATTTT. The rearrangement links TRBV2 to TRBJ1-5; a possible D gene is TRBD1 (5 bases). Germline V lookup: CDR1 SNHLY, CDR2 FYNNEI. The CDR3 has 17 residues. The V end was cut by 6 bases, the J end by 8 bases, with 26 bases between. Complete variable domain (other parts from reference TRBV2 and TRBJ1-5): EPEVTQTPSHQVTQMGQEVILRCVPISNHLYFYWYRQILGQKVEFLVSFYNNEISEKSEIFDDQFSVERPDGSNFTLKIRSTKLEDSAMYFCASRISTGAPFGKPQHFGDGTRLSIL.

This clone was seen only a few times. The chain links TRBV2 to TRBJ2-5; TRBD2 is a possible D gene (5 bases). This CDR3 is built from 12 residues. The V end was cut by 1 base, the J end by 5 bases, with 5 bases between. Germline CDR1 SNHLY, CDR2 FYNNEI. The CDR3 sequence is CASSEGEETQYF. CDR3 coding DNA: TGTGCCAGCAGTGAAGGGGAGGAGACCCAGTACTTC.

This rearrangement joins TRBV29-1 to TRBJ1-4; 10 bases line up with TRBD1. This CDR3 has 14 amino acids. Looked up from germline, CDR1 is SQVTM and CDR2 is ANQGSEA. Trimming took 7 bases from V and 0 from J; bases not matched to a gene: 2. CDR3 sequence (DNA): TGCAGCGCCGGACAGGGGGCAACTAATGAAAAACTGTTTTTT. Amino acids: CSAGQGATNEKLFF. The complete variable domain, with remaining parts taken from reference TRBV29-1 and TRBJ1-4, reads SAVISQKPSRDICQRGTSLTIQCQVDSQVTMMFWYRQQPGQSLTLIATANQGSEATYESGFVIDKFPISRPNLTFSTLTVSNMSPEDSSIYLCSAGQGATNEKLFFGSGTQLSVL.

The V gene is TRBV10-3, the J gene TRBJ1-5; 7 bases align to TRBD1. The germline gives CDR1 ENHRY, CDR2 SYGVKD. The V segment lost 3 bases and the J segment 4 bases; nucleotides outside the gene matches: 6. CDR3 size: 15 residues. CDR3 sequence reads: CAISDVGTANQPQHF. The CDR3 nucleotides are TGTGCCATCAGTGACGTTGGGACAGCTAATCAGCCCCAGCATTTT.

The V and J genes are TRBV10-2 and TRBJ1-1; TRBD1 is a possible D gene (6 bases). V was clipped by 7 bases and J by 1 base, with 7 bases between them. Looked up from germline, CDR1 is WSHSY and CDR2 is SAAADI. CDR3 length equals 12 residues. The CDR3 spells CASMTGNTEAFF. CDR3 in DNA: TGCGCCAGCATGACAGGGAACACTGAAGCTTTCTTT.

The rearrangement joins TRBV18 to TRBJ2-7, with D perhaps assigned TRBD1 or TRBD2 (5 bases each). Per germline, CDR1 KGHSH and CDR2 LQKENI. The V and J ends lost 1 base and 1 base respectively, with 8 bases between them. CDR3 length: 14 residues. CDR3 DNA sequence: TGTGCCAGCTCACCACAGAGGGGATCCTACGAGCAGTACTTC. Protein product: CASSPQRGSYEQYF.

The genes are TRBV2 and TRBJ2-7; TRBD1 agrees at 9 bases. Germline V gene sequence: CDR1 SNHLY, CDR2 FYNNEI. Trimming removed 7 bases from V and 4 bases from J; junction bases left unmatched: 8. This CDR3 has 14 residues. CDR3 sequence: CASKPRDRVYEQYF. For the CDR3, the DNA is TGTGCCAGCAAACCCCGGGACAGGGTATACGAGCAGTACTTC.

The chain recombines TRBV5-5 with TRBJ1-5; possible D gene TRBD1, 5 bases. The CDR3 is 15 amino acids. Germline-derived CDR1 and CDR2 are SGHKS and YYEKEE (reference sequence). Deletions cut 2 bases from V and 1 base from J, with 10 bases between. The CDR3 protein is CASSLLGQSNQPQHF. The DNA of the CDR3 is TGTGCCAGCAGCTTACTTGGACAAAGCAATCAGCCCCAGCATTTT.

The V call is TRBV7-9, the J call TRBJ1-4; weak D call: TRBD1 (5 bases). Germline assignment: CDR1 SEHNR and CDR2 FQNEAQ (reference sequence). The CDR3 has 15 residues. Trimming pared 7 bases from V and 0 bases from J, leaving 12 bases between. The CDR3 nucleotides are TGTGCCAGCACCCGGGGGGACCCAACTAATGAAAAACTGTTTTTT. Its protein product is CASTRGDPTNEKLFF.

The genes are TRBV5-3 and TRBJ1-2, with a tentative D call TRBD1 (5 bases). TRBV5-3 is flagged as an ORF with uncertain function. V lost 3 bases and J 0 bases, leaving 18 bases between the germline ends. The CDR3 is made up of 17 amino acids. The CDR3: CARSWRVSPGPNYGYTF. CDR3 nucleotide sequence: TGTGCCAGAAGCTGGAGGGTTAGCCCAGGGCCTAACTATGGCTACACCTTC.

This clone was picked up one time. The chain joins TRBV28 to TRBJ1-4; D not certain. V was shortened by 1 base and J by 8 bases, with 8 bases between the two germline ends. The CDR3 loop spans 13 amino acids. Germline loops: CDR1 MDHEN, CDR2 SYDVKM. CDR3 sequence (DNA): TGTGCCAGCAGTTTATTAGTGGAAGAAAAACTGTTTTTT. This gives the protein CASSLLVEEKLFF.

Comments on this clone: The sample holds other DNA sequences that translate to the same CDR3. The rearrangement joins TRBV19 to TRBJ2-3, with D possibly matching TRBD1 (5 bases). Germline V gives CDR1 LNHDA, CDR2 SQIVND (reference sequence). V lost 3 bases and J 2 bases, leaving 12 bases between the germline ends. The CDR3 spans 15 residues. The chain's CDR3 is CASSIGAGPTDTQYF. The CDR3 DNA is TGTGCCAGTAGTATTGGGGCAGGACCCACAGATACGCAGTATTTT. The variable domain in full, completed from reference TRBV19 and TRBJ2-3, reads DGGITQSPKYLFRKEGQNVTLSCEQNLNHDAMYWYRQDPGQGLRLIYYSQIVNDFQKGDIAEGYSVSREKKESFPLTVTSAQKNPTAFYLCASSIGAGPTDTQYFGPGTRLTVL.

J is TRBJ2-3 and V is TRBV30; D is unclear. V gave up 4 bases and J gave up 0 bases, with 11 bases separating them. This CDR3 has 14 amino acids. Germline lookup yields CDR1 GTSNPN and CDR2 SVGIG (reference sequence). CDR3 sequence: CAWNGPSSTDTQYF. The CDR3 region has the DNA TGTGCCTGGAATGGTCCCTCTAGCACAGATACGCAGTATTTT.